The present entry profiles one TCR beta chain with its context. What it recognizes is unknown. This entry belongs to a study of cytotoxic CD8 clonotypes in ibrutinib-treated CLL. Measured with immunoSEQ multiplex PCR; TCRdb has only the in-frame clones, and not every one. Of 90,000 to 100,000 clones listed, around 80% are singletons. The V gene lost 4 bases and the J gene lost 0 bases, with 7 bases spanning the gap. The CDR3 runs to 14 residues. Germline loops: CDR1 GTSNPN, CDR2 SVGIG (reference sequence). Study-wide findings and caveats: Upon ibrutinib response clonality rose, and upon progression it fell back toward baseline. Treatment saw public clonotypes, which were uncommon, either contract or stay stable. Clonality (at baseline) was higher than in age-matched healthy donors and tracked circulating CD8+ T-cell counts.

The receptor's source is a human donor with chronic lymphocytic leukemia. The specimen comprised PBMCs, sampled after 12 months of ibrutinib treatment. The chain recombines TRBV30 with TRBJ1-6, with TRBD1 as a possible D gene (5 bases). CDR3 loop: CAWTGSSYNSPLHF. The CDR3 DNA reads TGTGCCTGGACAGGGAGCTCCTATAATTCACCCCTCCACTTT.